This T cell receptor (beta chain) was captured in a study of CD8+ T cells in alopecia areata. The wider study: Tofacitinib administration to treated patients was oral, at 5 to 10 mg twice daily. Findings and limits, study-wide: Affected lesional scalp, above all in alopecia totalis/universalis, was more clonal than normal scalp.

Comments on this clone: What it recognizes is unknown. An end of the junction does not agree with germline; a read error may underlie this.

In alopecia areata patients, both lesional scalp punch biopsies and peripheral blood were collected. Cell sorting was applied to PBMCs, and CD4+ and CD8+ T cells were collected. Germline-derived CDR1 and CDR2 are SGHRS and YFSETQ. The CDR3 consists of 13 residues. Isolated RNA was reverse transcribed into cDNA used as the sequencing template. Data came from immunoSEQ multiplex PCR; TCRdb stores just in-frame clones and leaves some out. The data show 69,000 or so clones, approximately 64% seen once. The sequence came from a human donor with alopecia areata. This material consisted of CD8+ T cells sorted from blood, taken at week 0. The chain combines TRBV5-1 with TRBJ1-6; D perhaps matches TRBD1 (6 bases). For the CDR3, the DNA is TGCGCCAGCAGCTGCTACAGGGTTCGGGGCCATTCTTTT. Translation: CASSCYRVRGHSF.